Below, one TCR beta chain is given with its context. Its target is unknown. The record originates from a study of blood T cells in healthy people across ages. The study's findings and limits: Whereas aged donors had fewer naive CD4+ cells, long-lived donors had more of them and higher diversity.

Then a second PCR, running roughly 6 to 11 cycles, was carried out with a sample-barcoded 5' primer and a J-beta primer mix. TCRdb redid the calling of the 5' RACE reads with MiXCR, one entry per CDR3 protein. The table shows 600,000 to 800,000 distinct CDR3 sequences, with around a fifth occurring only once. The CDR3 contains 13 residues. CDR1 ENHRY and CDR2 SYGVKD come from the germline V gene. V lost 11 bases, J lost 3 bases, and 8 bases stayed unmatched. The clonotype was recovered from a man aged 65 to 79 in good health. The rearrangement links TRBV10-3 to TRBJ2-5, with 8 bases that match TRBD1. Input material: blood. DNA for the CDR3: TGTGCCGCGACAGGGGTTAAGGAAGAGACCCAGTACTTC. Translation gives CAATGVKEETQYF.